Listed below are T cell receptor beta chains from one sample, sequenced in a study of T cells in tuberculosis. Assay used: immunoSEQ multiplex PCR; TCRdb lists only in-frame clones, some missing. This table has 5,000 to 6,500 clones, around 98% appearing once. This material consisted of PBMCs, taken at tuberculosis diagnosis. Receptors originate from an adult with tuberculosis. Both conserved end residues are part of each CDR3. The D gene is left open where the match is weak. Only part of the rows carry a size: once, few, many, or a class if the clone is expanded.

>TRBV6-5|NA|TRBJ1-2|NA
CASSYSHAPVGYGYTF
TGTGCCAGCAGTTATTCTCATGCCCCGGTTGGCTATGGCTACACCTTC
>TRBV6-5|once|TRBJ1-1|NA
CASSPMGGEATEAFF
TGTGCCAGCTCCCCCATGGGAGGGGAGGCCACTGAAGCTTTCTTT
>TRBV25-1|NA|TRBJ1-2|NA
CASSKQGVLGGYTF
TGTGCCAGCAGCAAACAGGGCGTCTTAGGAGGCTACACCTTC
>TRBV30|NA|TRBJ2-3|NA
CAWSVYHTQYF
TGTGCCTGGAGTGTCTACCATACGCAGTATTTT
>TRBV6-6|NA|TRBJ1-1|NA
CASSYAVAEAFF
TGTGCCAGCAGTTACGCAGTGGCTGAAGCTTTCTTT
>TRBV9|NA|TRBJ1-1|TRBD1
CASSVGDRGISEAFF
TGTGCCAGCAGCGTAGGGGACAGGGGTATTTCTGAAGCTTTCTTT
>TRBV30|NA|TRBJ2-7|TRBD2
CAWSRGREGPYEQYF
TGTGCCTGGAGTAGGGGGCGGGAGGGCCCCTACGAGCAGTACTTC
>TRBV30|NA|TRBJ1-1|NA
CAYNRVNTEAFF
TGTGCCTACAACAGGGTGAACACTGAAGCTTTCTTT
>TRBV27|NA|TRBJ2-2|NA
CASSLSYTGELFF
TGTGCCAGCAGTTTATCCTACACCGGGGAGCTGTTTTTT
>TRBV2|NA|TRBJ1-2|NA
CASSESAGEFYGYTF
TGTGCCAGCAGCGAATCCGCGGGAGAGTTCTATGGCTACACCTTC
>TRBV21-1|NA|TRBJ2-7|NA
CASSKGQGFASYEQYF
TGTGCCAGCAGCAAGGGGCAGGGGTTCGCGTCCTACGAGCAGTACTTC
>TRBV21-1|once|TRBJ1-2|NA
CASSKGGEVDGYTF
TGTGCCAGCAGCAAAGGGGGGGAGGTGGATGGCTACACCTTC
>TRBV6-1|NA|TRBJ2-7|TRBD2
CASSGTGSGVEQYF
TGTGCCAGCAGTGGGACCGGGAGCGGGGTAGAGCAGTACTTC
>TRBV28|NA|TRBJ2-5|NA
CASSLGGQETQYF
TGTGCCAGCAGTTTAGGCGGGCAAGAGACCCAGTACTTC
>TRBV5-1|NA|TRBJ2-1|TRBD2
CASSPLASGDAYNEQFF
TGCGCCAGCAGCCCTTTGGCTAGCGGGGACGCCTACAATGAGCAGTTCTTC
>TRBV29-1|NA|TRBJ2-7|NA
CSVEGGQSYEQYF
TGCAGCGTTGAAGGGGGGCAGTCCTACGAGCAGTACTTC
>TRBV9|NA|TRBJ1-4|TRBD1
CASSVEGGTATNEKLFF
TGTGCCAGCAGCGTAGAAGGCGGGACAGCGACTAATGAAAAACTGTTTTTT
>TRBV10-3|NA|TRBJ2-2|NA
CAISESSDSGELFF
TGTGCCATCAGTGAGTCTAGTGACTCCGGGGAGCTGTTTTTT
>TRBV27|NA|TRBJ1-2|TRBD1
CASSLQGAGGYGYTF
TGTGCCAGCAGTTTACAGGGGGCGGGAGGGTATGGCTACACCTTC
>TRBV6-1|NA|TRBJ1-6|NA
CASSSGIHNSPLHF
TGTGCCAGCAGCTCCGGGATCCACAATTCACCCCTCCACTTT
>TRBV6-6|NA|TRBJ2-7|NA
CASSYSRHPGYEQYF
TGTGCCAGCAGTTACTCGAGACATCCGGGGTACGAGCAGTACTTC
>TRBV6-1|NA|TRBJ1-2|NA
CASEVRTVHGYTF
TGTGCCAGCGAGGTCCGGACAGTTCATGGCTACACCTTC
>TRBV30|NA|TRBJ2-4|NA
CAWSRDNPQNIQYF
TGTGCCTGGAGCCGGGACAACCCCCAAAACATTCAGTACTTC
>TRBV5-1|NA|TRBJ2-5|TRBD2
CASSLASLAGGGETQYF
TGCGCCAGCAGCTTGGCATCACTAGCGGGGGGCGGGGAGACCCAGTACTTC
>TRBV30|NA|TRBJ1-3|TRBD1
CAWSDRGSGNTIYF
TGTGCCTGGAGTGACAGGGGATCTGGAAACACCATATATTTT
>TRBV13|NA|TRBJ2-1|NA
CASSLGLGDFYNEQFF
TGTGCCAGCAGCTTAGGCCTAGGGGACTTTTACAATGAGCAGTTCTTC
>TRBV28|NA|TRBJ1-5|NA
CASSWAGPNQPQHF
TGTGCCAGCAGTTGGGCAGGGCCCAATCAGCCCCAGCATTTT
>TRBV25-1|NA|TRBJ1-4|NA
CASSEGPTNEKLFF
TGTGCCAGCAGTGAGGGGCCAACTAATGAAAAACTGTTTTTT
>TRBV6-1|NA|TRBJ1-1|NA
CASSERAGDTEAFF
TGTGCCAGCAGTGAAAGGGCAGGGGACACTGAAGCTTTCTTT
>TRBV12-2|NA|TRBJ1-6|NA
CASRSDMNNSPLHF
TGTGCAAGTCGCTCAGACATGAATAATTCACCCCTCCACTTT
>TRBV6-5|NA|TRBJ2-7|NA
CASSSGDKNYEQYF
TGTGCCAGCAGTTCAGGCGACAAGAACTACGAGCAGTACTTC
>TRBV20-1|NA|TRBJ2-7|NA
CSARQRYEQYF
TGCAGTGCTCGACAGCGCTACGAGCAGTACTTC
>TRBV30|NA|TRBJ2-1|NA
CAWRKSTENNEQFF
TGTGCCTGGCGTAAATCAACAGAGAACAATGAGCAGTTCTTC
>TRBV28|NA|TRBJ2-5|TRBD1
CASDGQGAGETQYF
TGTGCCAGCGACGGACAGGGAGCAGGGGAGACCCAGTACTTC
>TRBV6-6|once|TRBJ2-7|TRBD2
CASCTGTINEQYF
TGTGCCTCCTGCACCGGGACTATTAACGAGCAGTACTTC
>TRBV30|NA|TRBJ2-5|NA
CALRHKGAETQYF
TGTGCCTTACGCCATAAAGGGGCAGAGACCCAGTACTTC
>TRBV13|NA|TRBJ1-5|NA
CASSLRFVSQEGSNQPQHF
TGTGCCAGCAGCTTAAGGTTTGTATCACAGGAGGGAAGCAATCAGCCCCAGCATTTT
>TRBV9|NA|TRBJ1-2|NA
CASSVGTALYYGYTF
TGTGCCAGCAGCGTAGGGACAGCCCTTTACTATGGCTACACCTTC
>TRBV7-9|NA|TRBJ2-5|NA
CASSLLTGETQYF
TGTGCCAGCAGCTTATTGACGGGAGAGACCCAGTACTTC
>TRBV21-1|NA|TRBJ1-5|NA
CASSKGRGRDCPNQPQHF
TGTGCCAGCAGCAAAGGGCGGGGAAGGGACTGCCCCAATCAGCCCCAGCATTTT
>TRBV6-1|NA|TRBJ1-5|NA
CASSEGSLRPQHF
TGTGCCAGCAGTGAAGGGTCCCTGCGGCCCCAGCATTTT
>TRBV29-1|NA|TRBJ1-1|NA
CSVEDRVGAFF
TGCAGCGTTGAAGACAGGGTCGGGGCTTTCTTT
>TRBV7-9|NA|TRBJ1-4|NA
CASSLEGRGEKLFF
TGTGCCAGCAGCTTAGAAGGCAGAGGAGAAAAACTGTTTTTT
>TRBV7-9|NA|TRBJ2-1|NA
CASTTRYDEQFF
TGTGCCAGCACTACGAGGTACGATGAGCAGTTCTTC
>TRBV7-2|NA|TRBJ2-7|TRBD2
CASSLGGGFYEQYF
TGTGCCAGCAGCTTAGGGGGAGGGTTCTACGAGCAGTACTTC
>TRBV27|once|TRBJ2-3|NA
CASKPLALGPGGHTQYF
TGTGCCAGCAAACCCCTAGCCCTTGGGCCTGGGGGCCATACGCAGTATTTT
>TRBV6-5|NA|TRBJ2-5|TRBD1
CASSYSQGAWETQYF
TGTGCCAGCAGTTACTCCCAGGGGGCTTGGGAGACCCAGTACTTC
>TRBV11-3|NA|TRBJ1-3|TRBD1
CASSPGQGRSGNTIYF
TGTGCCAGCAGCCCGGGACAGGGGCGCTCTGGAAACACCATATATTTT
>TRBV6-5|once|TRBJ2-7|NA
CASSRVRAGEQYF
TGTGCCAGCAGTAGGGTCCGAGCGGGCGAGCAGTACTTC
>TRBV5-1|NA|TRBJ2-2|NA
CASSLGISNTGELFF
TGCGCCAGCAGCTTGGGTATTTCGAACACCGGGGAGCTGTTTTTT
>TRBV9|NA|TRBJ2-3|TRBD2
CASSVDGGDTDTQYF
TGTGCCAGCAGCGTAGATGGGGGGGACACAGATACGCAGTATTTT
>TRBV29-1|NA|TRBJ1-1|TRBD1
CSVSGQLNTEAFF
TGCAGCGTGTCGGGACAGTTGAACACTGAAGCTTTCTTT
>TRBV15|NA|TRBJ2-3|TRBD2
CATSSGTSGSSYTDTQYF
TGTGCCACCAGCAGCGGGACTAGCGGGAGTTCCTACACAGATACGCAGTATTTT